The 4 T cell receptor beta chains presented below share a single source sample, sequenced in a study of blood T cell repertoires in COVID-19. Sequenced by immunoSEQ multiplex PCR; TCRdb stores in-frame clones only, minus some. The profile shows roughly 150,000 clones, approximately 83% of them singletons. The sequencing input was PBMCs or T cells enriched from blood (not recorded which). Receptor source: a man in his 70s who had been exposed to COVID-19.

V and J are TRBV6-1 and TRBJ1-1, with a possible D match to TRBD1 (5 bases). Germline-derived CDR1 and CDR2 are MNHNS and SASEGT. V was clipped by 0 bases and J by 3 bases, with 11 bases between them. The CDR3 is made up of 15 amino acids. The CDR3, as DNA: TGTGCCAGCAGTGAAGCTTTGGGACTCCACACTGAAGCTTTCTTT. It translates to CASSEALGLHTEAFF.

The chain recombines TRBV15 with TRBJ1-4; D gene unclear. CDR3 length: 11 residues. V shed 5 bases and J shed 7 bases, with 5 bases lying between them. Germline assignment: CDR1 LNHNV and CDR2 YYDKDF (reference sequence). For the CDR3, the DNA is TGTGCCACCAGCCAGGTTGAAAAACTGTTTTTT. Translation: CATSQVEKLFF.

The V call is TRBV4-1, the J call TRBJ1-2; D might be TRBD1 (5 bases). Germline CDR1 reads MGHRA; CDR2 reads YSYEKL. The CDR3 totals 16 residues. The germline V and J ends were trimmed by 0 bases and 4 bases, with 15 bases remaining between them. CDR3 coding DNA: TGCGCCAGCAGCCAAGATCCGGGTCTGGGGGGCTATGGCTACACCTTC. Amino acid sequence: CASSQDPGLGGYGYTF.

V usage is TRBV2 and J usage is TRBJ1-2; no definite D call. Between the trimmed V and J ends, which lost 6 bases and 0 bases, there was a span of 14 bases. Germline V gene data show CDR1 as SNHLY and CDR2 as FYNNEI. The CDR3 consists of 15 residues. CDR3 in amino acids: CASSPRGRTNYGYTF. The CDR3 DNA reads TGTGCCAGCAGCCCGCGTGGGCGTACTAACTATGGCTACACCTTC.